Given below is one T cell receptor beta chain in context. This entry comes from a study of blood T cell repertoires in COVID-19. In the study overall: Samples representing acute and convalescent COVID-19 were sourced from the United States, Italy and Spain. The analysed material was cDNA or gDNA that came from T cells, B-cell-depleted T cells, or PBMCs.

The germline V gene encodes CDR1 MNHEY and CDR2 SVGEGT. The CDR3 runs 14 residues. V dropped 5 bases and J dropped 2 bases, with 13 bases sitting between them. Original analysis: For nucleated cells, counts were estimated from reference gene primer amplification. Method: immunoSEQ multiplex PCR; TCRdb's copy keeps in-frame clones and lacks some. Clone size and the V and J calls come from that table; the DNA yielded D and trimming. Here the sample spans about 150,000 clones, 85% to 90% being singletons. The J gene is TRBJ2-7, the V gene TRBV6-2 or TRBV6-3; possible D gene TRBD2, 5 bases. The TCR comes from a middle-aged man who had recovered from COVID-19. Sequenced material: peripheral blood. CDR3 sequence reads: CASSPGGRPYEQYF. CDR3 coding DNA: TGTGCCAGCAGTCCCGGAGGACGCCCCTACGAGCAGTACTTC.